This T cell receptor beta chain originates from a study of regulatory T cells in long-lasting Graves disease. Libraries of TCR beta came from iRepertoire HTBI primers plus Arm-PCR of CDR3 regions. TCRdb used MiXCR to reprocess the multiplex PCR reads, holding one entry per CDR3 protein. The sample has some 420,000 distinct CDR3 sequences; 22% are singletons. This clonotype was counted ten times or more. Sample time point: persistent/refractory GD, antithyroid drugs over 5 years with positive TRAb. PBMC-extracted RNA yielded the TCR library. The input for sequencing was peripheral blood mononuclear cells (PBMCs), taken when the disease was refractory, from a patient treated with antithyroid drugs. This clonotype was obtained from a female donor with Graves disease.

The CDR3 DNA sequence: TGTGCCAGCAGTTTAGTTCAGGGGAGGGCGACCCAGTACTTC. Translation: CASSLVQGRATQYF. V gene TRBV12-3 or TRBV12-4 combines with J gene TRBJ2-5; possible D gene TRBD2, 7 bases. Trimming pared 1 base from V and 7 bases from J, leaving 13 bases between. The CDR3 is 14 residues long.